This TCR beta chain came from a study of glioma-infiltrating T cells after dendritic cell vaccination (dated by TCRdb to 2016 to 2018). A note on the overall study: The cohort comprised around 15 glioblastoma patients from Phase I and II dendritic cell vaccination trials, 9 newly diagnosed and 6 with recurrent disease. Autologous tumor lysate-pulsed dendritic cell vaccination was administered to the patients between the early 2000s and the early 2010s. To make the vaccine, monocyte-derived dendritic cells were cultured for approximately 7 days with IL-4 and GM-CSF and then pulsed overnight with autologous tumor lysate. Three intradermal dendritic cell vaccine injections were administered to patients at biweekly intervals in the arm below the axilla. In glioblastoma patients vaccinated with dendritic cells, deep sequencing of TCR beta CDR3 regions served to measure tumor-infiltrating lymphocyte content and to compare repertoires between tumor and blood. Survival after dendritic cell vaccination was correlated with TCR sequencing metrics such as TIL content and the overlap between tumor and blood repertoires. Here is what the overall study found, with its caveats: The TCR overlap response model with three groups was called speculative and said to need prospective validation. Longer time to progression and overall survival after dendritic cell vaccination were predicted by higher estimated pretreatment TIL content. TCR clonality showed no direct relationship with survival, which suggests that a diverse polyclonal response may be important. The cohort was small and heterogeneous, few patients had complete blood and tumor sets, and even fewer had initial-recurrent tumor pairs.

The immunoSEQ assay amplified TCRB CDR3 regions from 2 micrograms of genomic DNA, or from all available DNA when less than that amount was available. Multiplex PCR used 60 forward primers for TCR V beta segments and 13 reverse primers for J beta segments. Synthetic control templates were spiked into each sample at limiting dilution to estimate reads per starting template. Reads of 87 bp were generated by sequencing on the Illumina HiSeq System. Regarding the original processing steps: PCR and sequencing errors were removed by a nearest neighbor algorithm that merged closely related sequences. TCR overlap was defined as the percentage of unique tumor TCR beta sequences that were also present in the same patient's peripheral blood. TCRdb took this table from immuneACCESS and kept in-frame rearrangements with V and J called. Such tables lack part of the clones; where checked against another copy, unresolved V genes explain under half of the gap, and the rest is unexplained. V, J and clone size were drawn from that table, and D and trimming were deduced from the DNA. The sample profile shows fewer than 100,000 clones; 65% to 90% of them were found once. The ten most abundant clones make up less than 20% of the sample.

Selection of patients required sufficient residual fresh-frozen tumor tissue and over two years of available survival data. Although molecular status otherwise differed among the glioblastoma patients, no patient had an isocitrate dehydrogenase mutation. PBMC were collected before vaccination, two weeks after the third vaccination, and at tumor progression if progression occurred. The Qiagen DNeasy Blood extraction Kit was used to extract genomic DNA. The germline V end is reduced by 0 bases and the J end by 3 bases; junction bases left unmatched: 2. For CDR1 and CDR2, the germline V gene lists SGDLS and YYNGEE. Measured from the cysteine to the phenylalanine, the CDR3 is 16 residues long. The only DNA kept is the CDR3, 48 bases in frame from the first base. This clone appeared a single time. Its binding antigen is unknown. No per-base quality is available; no much larger clone lies one base away.

In this chain, TRBV9 is recombined with TRBJ2-7; TRBD2 agrees with 14 junctional bases. The clonotype comes from a human donor with glioblastoma. Specimen: blood, collected before dendritic cell vaccination. The CDR3 corresponds to CASSVEGTSGGYEQYF. The bases are TGTGCCAGCAGCGTAGAAGGGACTAGCGGGGGCTACGAGCAGTACTTC.